These T cell receptor beta chains were read from a single sample in a study of blood T cell repertoires in COVID-19. The assay was immunoSEQ multiplex PCR, and TCRdb's table has in-frame clones only and misses some. The sample contains 400,000 to 550,000 clones, 70% to 90% of which appear only once. What was sequenced was PBMCs or T cells enriched from blood (not recorded which). These receptors were obtained from a woman between 18 and 30 years old with acute COVID-19. The CDR3 runs from the conserved cysteine through the conserved F or W. A D gene is named only where the DNA matches it firmly. Clone size, where shown, is once, few, many, or a class for clones that have expanded.

j_call d_call clone_size v_call cdr3_nt cdr3_aa
TRBJ2-7 NA NA TRBV28 TGTGCCAGCAGCCCTACGGGGAGAACCTACGAGCAGTACTTC CASSPTGRTYEQYF
TRBJ2-1 NA NA TRBV7-2 TGTGCCAGCAGCTTAGACGTTGGCCGAACCAATGAGCAGTTCTTC CASSLDVGRTNEQFF
TRBJ2-1 NA NA TRBV6-5 TGTGCCAGCAGTCTAGTTTTTGATGAGCAGTTCTTC CASSLVFDEQFF
TRBJ2-1 TRBD1 NA TRBV7-9 TGTGCCAGCACCCGTGGGACAGCGAGGGGTGAGCAGTTCTTC CASTRGTARGEQFF
TRBJ2-3 NA NA TRBV4-3 TGCGCCAGCAGCCCCCTGGGAGAACGGCCGACAGATACGCAGTATTTT CASSPLGERPTDTQYF
TRBJ2-2 TRBD2 NA TRBV6-6 TGTGCCACGCAGCGGGAGAACACCGGGGAGCTGTTTTTT CATQRENTGELFF
TRBJ2-7 TRBD2 NA TRBV28 TGTGCCAGCAGTCCGGGGACTAGCCTATTCCACGAGCAGTACTTC CASSPGTSLFHEQYF
TRBJ2-7 NA once TRBV5-1 TGCGCCAGCAGCTTGGTGGGGCCACCTTCCTACGAGCAGTACTTC CASSLVGPPSYEQYF
TRBJ2-3 NA NA TRBV27 TGTGCCAGCAGTTTATTTGCGCAAACCACAGATACGCAGTATTTT CASSLFAQTTDTQYF
TRBJ1-2 TRBD1 few TRBV16 TGTGCCAGCAGCCCATCAGACAGGGGGTACGGCTACACCTTC CASSPSDRGYGYTF
TRBJ2-7 TRBD2 NA TRBV9 TGTGCCAGCAGCGTAGGAGCGGGGAGCCTCTACGAGCAGTACTTC CASSVGAGSLYEQYF
TRBJ2-3 NA NA TRBV6-1 TGTGCCAGCAGTGAGGGGCCGAGCACAGATACGCAGTATTTT CASSEGPSTDTQYF
TRBJ2-7 NA NA TRBV5-6 TGTGCCAGCAGCGGGGGACTGACCTACGAGCAGTACTTC CASSGGLTYEQYF
TRBJ1-4 TRBD1 NA TRBV6-2/TRBV6-3 TGTGCCAGCAGTGACAGGGTTGAAAAACTGTTTTTT CASSDRVEKLFF
TRBJ1-3 NA NA TRBV29-1 TGCAGCGTTGAAGTGGGACATCTCTCTGGAAACACCATATATTTT CSVEVGHLSGNTIYF
TRBJ2-7 TRBD1 few TRBV19 TGTGCCAGTAGAGGGGACAGGGGGCGCCCGCTAGACTCCTACGAGCAGTACTTC CASRGDRGRPLDSYEQYF
TRBJ2-7 TRBD2 NA TRBV6-2/TRBV6-3 TGTGCCAGCAGTCAGACTAGCGGGGGGCCATACGGCGAGCAGTACTTC CASSQTSGGPYGEQYF
TRBJ2-1 NA NA TRBV28 TGTGCCAGCAGTTTACGCAGGTTGACCTACAATGAGCAGTTCTTC CASSLRRLTYNEQFF
TRBJ2-3 TRBD1 NA TRBV5-1 TGCGCCAGCAGCTCTGGACAGGGGGTCACAGATACGCAGTATTTT CASSSGQGVTDTQYF
TRBJ2-7 NA NA TRBV3-1/TRBV3-2 TGTGCCAGCAGCCAAGATCAGGACTACGAGCAGTACTTC CASSQDQDYEQYF
TRBJ1-1 NA NA TRBV20-1 TGCAGTGCCAACGAGTATCCTGAAGCTTTCTTT CSANEYPEAFF
TRBJ2-3 NA once TRBV7-9 TGTGCCAGCAGCTTAGAAGTAACTCCTTATACTAAGAACCAGTATTTT CASSLEVTPYTKNQYF
TRBJ2-1 TRBD2 NA TRBV4-1 TGCGCCAGCAGCCATAGCGGGAATGAGCAGTTCTTC CASSHSGNEQFF
TRBJ2-5 TRBD2 NA TRBV5-6 TGTGCCAGCAGCCCGGGACTAGCGGGGGGTCTGGAGACCCAGTACTTC CASSPGLAGGLETQYF
TRBJ1-6 NA NA TRBV7-3 TGTGCCAGCAGCTTCGATCCAGGGATGGGTTCACCCCTCCACTTT CASSFDPGMGSPLHF
TRBJ1-3 NA NA TRBV12-3/TRBV12-4 TGTGCCAGCAGGCTGAGCTCTGGAAACACCATATATTTT CASRLSSGNTIYF
TRBJ1-5 NA NA TRBV7-8 TGTGCCAGCAGCTTACTTCCACAGGTGACGGCTAATCAGCCCCAGCATTTT CASSLLPQVTANQPQHF
TRBJ1-1 NA NA TRBV19 TGTGCCAGTAGTGTCCGAGGAATGGGGGCGAACACTGAAGCTTTCTTT CASSVRGMGANTEAFF
TRBJ1-5 NA NA TRBV6-5 TGTGCCAGCAGTTACGGCGGGGCTCAGCCCCAGCATTTT CASSYGGAQPQHF
TRBJ2-5 NA NA TRBV3-1/TRBV3-2 TGTGCCAGCAGCCAAGAATGGGGTGGGGGGGCGAAGACCCAGTACTTC CASSQEWGGGAKTQYF
TRBJ2-3 NA NA TRBV11-2 TGTGCCAGCAGCTTTTGGGGGGAACACCCCGTGGCAGATACGCAGTATTTT CASSFWGEHPVADTQYF
TRBJ1-6 NA NA TRBV15 TGTGCCACCAGCAGGGCAAATTCACCCCTCCACTTT CATSRANSPLHF
TRBJ1-4 TRBD1 once TRBV2 TGTGCCAGCAAGAGACAGGGGAAGACTAATGAAAAACTGTTTTTT CASKRQGKTNEKLFF
TRBJ1-4 TRBD1 NA TRBV2 TGTGCCAGCCGGACAGGGATCGAAAAACTGTTTTTT CASRTGIEKLFF
TRBJ2-3 NA NA TRBV5-1 TGCGCCAGCAGCTTGGAAGGGGCTGCAGATACGCAGTATTTT CASSLEGAADTQYF
TRBJ1-3 NA NA TRBV14 TGTGCCAGCAGCCAAGATTGGCAGGGTCCCGGCTCTGGAAACACCATATATTTT CASSQDWQGPGSGNTIYF
TRBJ2-1 TRBD1 once TRBV19 TGTGCCAGTAGTATAGATGGGGACAGGGGTTACACTGAGCAGTTCTTC CASSIDGDRGYTEQFF
TRBJ2-1 TRBD2 NA TRBV24-1 TGTGCCACCAGTGCCCGAGGACTAGCGGACTCGAATGAGCAGTTCTTC CATSARGLADSNEQFF
TRBJ2-2 NA once TRBV6-5 TGTGCCTCCCGAAGGGGGTTGGGCGGGGAGCTGTTTTTT CASRRGLGGELFF
TRBJ1-3 NA NA TRBV5-4 TGTGCCAGCAGCTCCAACACGGGAAACACCATATATTTT CASSSNTGNTIYF
TRBJ2-5 TRBD2 once TRBV2 TGTGCCAGTCGCGGGGGACTAGCGCCTCAAGAGACCCAGTACTTC CASRGGLAPQETQYF
TRBJ2-7 TRBD1 NA TRBV9 TGTGCCAGCAGCGTAGACCTGACAGGGCCGGAGCAGTACTTC CASSVDLTGPEQYF
TRBJ2-7 TRBD2 NA TRBV2 TGTGCCAGCAGAAAAACTAGCGCGAGCTCCTACGAGCAGTACTTC CASRKTSASSYEQYF
TRBJ2-6 NA NA TRBV9 TGTGCCAGCAGCGCCGGTGCGTCGGGGGCCAACGTCCTGACTTTC CASSAGASGANVLTF
TRBJ2-6 TRBD1 NA TRBV30 TGTGCCTGGAGTCAAGGGGGCGCTGGGGCCAACGTCCTGACTTTC CAWSQGGAGANVLTF
TRBJ2-1 NA NA TRBV15 TGTGCCACCAGCGCTCGACGGGGGGCCAGTGCAAATGAGCAGTTCTTC CATSARRGASANEQFF
TRBJ1-2 NA NA TRBV6-5 TGTGCCAGCAGCTTGGTGGGCAGCTATGGCTACACCTTC CASSLVGSYGYTF
TRBJ2-7 NA NA TRBV7-5 TGTGTCAGAAGCGATGGCGGGTTTCCCCGCGAGCAGTACTTC CVRSDGGFPREQYF
TRBJ1-4 NA NA TRBV29-1 TGCAGCGTTGAAGACCCGGACAGCTCAACTAATGAAAAACTGTTTTTT CSVEDPDSSTNEKLFF
TRBJ2-7 NA NA TRBV20-1 TGCAGTGCTGGTGTTTTAGACTACGAGCAGTACTTC CSAGVLDYEQYF
TRBJ1-4 TRBD1 NA TRBV28 TGTGCCAGCAGTCCTTTCACAGGGGGTAATGAAAAACTGTTTTTT CASSPFTGGNEKLFF
TRBJ1-5 TRBD1 once TRBV18 TGTGCCAGCTCCCCGGGACAGGGTAATCAGCCCCAGCATTTT CASSPGQGNQPQHF
TRBJ1-5 NA NA TRBV2 TGTGCCAGCAGTGAGGGGGCAGCCCAGCATTTT CASSEGAAQHF
TRBJ1-3 TRBD1 NA TRBV7-9 TGTGCCAGCAGCTTAGGGGACAGCATGACCCACTCTGGAAACACCATATATTTT CASSLGDSMTHSGNTIYF
TRBJ2-1 NA NA TRBV12-3/TRBV12-4 TGTGCCAGCAGTCTTGGACAGACTAATGAGCAGTTCTTC CASSLGQTNEQFF
TRBJ2-1 TRBD2 NA TRBV9 TGTGCCAGCAGCGTAGAACTAGCGGGGGAGAATGAGCAGTTCTTC CASSVELAGENEQFF
TRBJ2-5 TRBD2 NA TRBV9 TGTGCCAGCAGCGTAGATAGCGGGAGGTACGAGACCCAGTACTTC CASSVDSGRYETQYF
TRBJ1-1 NA NA TRBV21-1 TGTGCCAGCAGCAACGGCGGAGAAATGAACACTGAAGCTTTCTTT CASSNGGEMNTEAFF
TRBJ1-1 TRBD1 NA TRBV19 TGTGCCAGTAGTACGGTGGGACAGGGGGGAGCTTTCTTT CASSTVGQGGAFF